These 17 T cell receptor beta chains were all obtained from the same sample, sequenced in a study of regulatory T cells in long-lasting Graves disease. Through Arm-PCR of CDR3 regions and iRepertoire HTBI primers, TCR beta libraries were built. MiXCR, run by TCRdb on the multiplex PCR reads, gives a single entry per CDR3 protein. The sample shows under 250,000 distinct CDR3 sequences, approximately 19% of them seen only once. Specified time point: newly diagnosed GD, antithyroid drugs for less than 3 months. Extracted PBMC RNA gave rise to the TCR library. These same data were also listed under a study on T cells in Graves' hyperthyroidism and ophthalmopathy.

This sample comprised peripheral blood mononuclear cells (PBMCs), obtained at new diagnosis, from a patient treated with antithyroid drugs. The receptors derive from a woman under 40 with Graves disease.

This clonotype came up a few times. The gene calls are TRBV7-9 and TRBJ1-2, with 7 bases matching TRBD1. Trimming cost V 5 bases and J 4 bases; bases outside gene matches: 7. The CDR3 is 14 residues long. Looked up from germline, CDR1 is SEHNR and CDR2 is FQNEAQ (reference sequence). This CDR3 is CASSRTGDSYGYTF. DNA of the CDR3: TGTGCCAGCAGCCGGACAGGTGATAGCTATGGCTACACCTTC. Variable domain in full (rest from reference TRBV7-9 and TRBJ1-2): DTGVSQNPRHKITKRGQNVTFRCDPISEHNRLYWYRQTLGQGPEFLTYFQNEAQLEKSRLLSDRFSAERPKGSFSTLEIQRTEQGDSAMYLCASSRTGDSYGYTFGSGTRLTVV.

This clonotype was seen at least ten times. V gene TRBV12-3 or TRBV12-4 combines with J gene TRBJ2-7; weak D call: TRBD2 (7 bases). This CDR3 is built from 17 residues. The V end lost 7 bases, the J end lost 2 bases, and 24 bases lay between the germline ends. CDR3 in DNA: TGTGCCAGCATGGCTGGGCGGGGGCGTATCTCTACCTACGAGCAGTACTTC. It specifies CASMAGRGRISTYEQYF.

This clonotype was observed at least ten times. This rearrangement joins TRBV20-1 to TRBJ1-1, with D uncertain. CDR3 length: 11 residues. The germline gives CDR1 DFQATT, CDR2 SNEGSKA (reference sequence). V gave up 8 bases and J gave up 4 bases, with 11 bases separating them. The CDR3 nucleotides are TGCAGTTCTACGGTTGTCACTGAAGCTTTCTTT. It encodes CSSTVVTEAFF.

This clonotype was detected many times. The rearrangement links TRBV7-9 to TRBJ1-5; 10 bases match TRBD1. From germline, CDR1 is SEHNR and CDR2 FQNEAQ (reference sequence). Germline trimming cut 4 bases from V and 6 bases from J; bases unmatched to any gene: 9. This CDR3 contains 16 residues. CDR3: CASSSSGTGDTQPQHF. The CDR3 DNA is TGTGCCAGCAGCTCCTCCGGGACAGGGGACACTCAGCCCCAGCATTTT.

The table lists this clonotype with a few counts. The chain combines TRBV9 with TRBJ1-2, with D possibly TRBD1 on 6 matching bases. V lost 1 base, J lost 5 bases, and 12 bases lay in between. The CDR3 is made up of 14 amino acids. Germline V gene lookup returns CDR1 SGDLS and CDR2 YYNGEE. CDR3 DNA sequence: TGTGCCAGCAGCGTAACCCAACAGGGTTATGGCTACACCTTC. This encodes CASSVTQQGYGYTF.

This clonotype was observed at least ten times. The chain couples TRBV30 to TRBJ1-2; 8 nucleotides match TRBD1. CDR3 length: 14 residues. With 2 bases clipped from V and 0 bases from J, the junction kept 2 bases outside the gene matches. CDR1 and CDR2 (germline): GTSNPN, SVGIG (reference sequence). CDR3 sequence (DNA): TGTGCCTGGAGTTCGACAGGGGCTAACTATGGCTACACCTTC. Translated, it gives CAWSSTGANYGYTF.

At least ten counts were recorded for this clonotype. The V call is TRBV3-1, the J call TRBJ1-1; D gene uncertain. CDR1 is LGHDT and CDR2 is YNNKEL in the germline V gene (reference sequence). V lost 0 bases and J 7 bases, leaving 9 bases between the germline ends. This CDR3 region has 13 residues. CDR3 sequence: CASSQDLGNEAFF. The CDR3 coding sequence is TGTGCCAGCAGCCAAGATCTAGGGAATGAAGCTTTCTTT.

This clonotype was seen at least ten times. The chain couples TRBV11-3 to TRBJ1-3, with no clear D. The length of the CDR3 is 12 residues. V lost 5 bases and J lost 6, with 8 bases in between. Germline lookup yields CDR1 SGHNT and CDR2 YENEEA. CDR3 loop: CASSRGENTIYF. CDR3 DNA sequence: TGTGCCAGCAGCCGGGGAGAAAACACCATATATTTT.

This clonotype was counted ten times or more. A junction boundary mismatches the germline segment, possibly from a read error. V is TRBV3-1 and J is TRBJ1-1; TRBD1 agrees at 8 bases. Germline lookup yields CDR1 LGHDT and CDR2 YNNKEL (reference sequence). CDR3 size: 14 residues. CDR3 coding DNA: TGTGCCAGCAGCCAAGATATAGGACAGGGCACCCTTATCTTT. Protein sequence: CASSQDIGQGTLIF.

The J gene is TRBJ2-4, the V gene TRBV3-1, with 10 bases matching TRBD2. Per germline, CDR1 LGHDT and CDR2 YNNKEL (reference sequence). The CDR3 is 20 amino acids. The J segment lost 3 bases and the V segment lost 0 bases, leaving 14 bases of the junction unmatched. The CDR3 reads CASSQERRSLAGVGKNIQYF. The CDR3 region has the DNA TGTGCCAGCAGCCAAGAGAGAAGGTCCCTAGCGGGAGTAGGCAAAAACATTCAGTACTTC.

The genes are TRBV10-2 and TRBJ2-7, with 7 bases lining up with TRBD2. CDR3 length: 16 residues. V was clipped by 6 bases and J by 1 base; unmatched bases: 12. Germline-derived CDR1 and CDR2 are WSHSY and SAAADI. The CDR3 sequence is CASSAIGGGLSYEQYF. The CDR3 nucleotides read TGCGCCAGCAGCGCAATCGGCGGGGGACTTTCCTACGAGCAGTACTTC.

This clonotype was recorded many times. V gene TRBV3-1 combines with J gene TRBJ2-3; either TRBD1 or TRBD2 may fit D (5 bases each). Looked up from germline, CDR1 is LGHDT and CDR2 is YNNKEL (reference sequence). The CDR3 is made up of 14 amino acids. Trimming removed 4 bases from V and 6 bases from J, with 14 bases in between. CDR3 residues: CASSPPGTGDTQYF. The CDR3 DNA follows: TGTGCCAGCAGCCCTCCCGGGACCGGGGATACGCAGTATTTT.

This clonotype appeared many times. The CDR3 spells CASSPGTGVGTEAFF. DNA of the CDR3: TGTGCCAGCAGCCCTGGGACAGGGGTCGGCACTGAAGCTTTCTTT. J is TRBJ1-1 and V is TRBV11-2; the match to TRBD1 covers 10 bases. This CDR3 has 15 residues. CDR1 SGHAT and CDR2 FQNNGV come from the germline V gene. Germline trimming cut 5 bases from V and 4 bases from J; bases unmatched to any gene: 7.

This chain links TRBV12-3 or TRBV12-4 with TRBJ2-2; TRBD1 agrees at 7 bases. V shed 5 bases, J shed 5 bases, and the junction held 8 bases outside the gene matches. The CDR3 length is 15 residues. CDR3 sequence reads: CASSPQRGQTGELFF. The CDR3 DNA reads TGTGCCAGCAGTCCCCAAAGGGGGCAAACCGGGGAGCTGTTTTTT.

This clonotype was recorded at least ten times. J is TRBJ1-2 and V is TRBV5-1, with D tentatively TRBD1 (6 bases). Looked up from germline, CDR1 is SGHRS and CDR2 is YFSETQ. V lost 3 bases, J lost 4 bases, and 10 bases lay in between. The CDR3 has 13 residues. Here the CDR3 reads CASSSTGTYGYTF. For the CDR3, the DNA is TGCGCCAGCAGCTCCACAGGGACCTATGGCTACACCTTC.

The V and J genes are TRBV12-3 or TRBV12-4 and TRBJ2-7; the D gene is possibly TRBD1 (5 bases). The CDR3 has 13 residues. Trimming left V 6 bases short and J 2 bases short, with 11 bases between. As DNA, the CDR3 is TGTGCCAGCAGCACAGGAACTCCCTACGAGCAGTACTTC. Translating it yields CASSTGTPYEQYF.

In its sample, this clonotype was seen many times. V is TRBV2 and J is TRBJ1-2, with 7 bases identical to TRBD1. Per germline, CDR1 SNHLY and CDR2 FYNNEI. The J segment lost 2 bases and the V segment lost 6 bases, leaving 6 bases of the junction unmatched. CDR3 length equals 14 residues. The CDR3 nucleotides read TGTGCCAGCAGCGCGAGGGACAGCAACTATGGCTACACCTTC. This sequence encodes CASSARDSNYGYTF.